This T cell receptor beta chain originates from a study of cytomegalovirus exposure and HLA in healthy donors. The overall study: It was reported in a later analysis that the 90 to 150 validation repertoires used the same platform as the roughly 670 first-cohort repertoires.

Sequenced by immunoSEQ multiplex PCR; TCRdb stores in-frame clones only, minus some. Of more than 80,000 clones listed, around 96% are singletons. The ends were cut back, 0 bases at V and 14 bases at J, with 14 bases in the middle. Germline assignment: CDR1 MGHRA and CDR2 YSYEKL. The CDR3 has 13 residues. The clonotype was recovered from a woman between 18 and 29 years old in good health and CMV-seronegative. The chain couples TRBV4-1 to TRBJ2-1; D possibly corresponds to TRBD2 (5 bases). The sample was PBMCs. The chain's CDR3 is CASSQDRASLEFF. As DNA, the CDR3 is TGCGCCAGCAGCCAAGATCGTGCTAGCCTGGAGTTCTTC.